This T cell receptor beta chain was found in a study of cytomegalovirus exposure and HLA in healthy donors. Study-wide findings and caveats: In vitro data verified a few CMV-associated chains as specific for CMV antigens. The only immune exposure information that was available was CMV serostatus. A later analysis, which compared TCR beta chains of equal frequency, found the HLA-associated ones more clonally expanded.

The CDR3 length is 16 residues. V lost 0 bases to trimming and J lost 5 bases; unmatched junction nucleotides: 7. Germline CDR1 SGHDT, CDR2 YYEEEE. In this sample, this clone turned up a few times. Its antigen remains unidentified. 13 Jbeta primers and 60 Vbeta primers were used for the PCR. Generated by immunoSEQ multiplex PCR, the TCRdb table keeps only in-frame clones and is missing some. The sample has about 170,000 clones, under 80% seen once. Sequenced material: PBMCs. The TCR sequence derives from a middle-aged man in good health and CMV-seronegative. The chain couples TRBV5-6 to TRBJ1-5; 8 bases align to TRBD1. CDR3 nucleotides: TGTGCCAGCAGCTTGGGGGTCGGACAGGGTTATCAGCCCCAGCATTTT. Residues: CASSLGVGQGYQPQHF.